The TCR beta chain described here comes from a study of T cells after yellow fever vaccination. Whole-study results and caveats: One caveat is that FACS-sorted repertoires could contain abundant clonotypes contaminating from the bulk population. The study found a weaker secondary response that peaked faster, day 5 versus 15.

TCRdb reanalysed the 5' RACE reads using MiXCR and keeps one entry per CDR3 protein. This table has around 300,000 distinct CDR3 sequences, over 10% appearing once. With regard to this clonotype: Its antigen is currently unknown.

The CDR3 contains 15 residues. V lost 4 bases and J lost 2; bases outside the gene matches: 9. Looked up from germline, CDR1 is DFQATT and CDR2 is SNEGSKA (reference sequence). V and J are TRBV20-1 and TRBJ2-3; 7 positions agree with TRBD2. This TCR came from a man aged 25 to 40 who received the YFV17D yellow fever vaccine. Sequenced here: CD4+ T cells sorted from PBMCs, sampled 45 days after the yellow fever booster vaccination. DNA for the CDR3: TGCAGTGCTACCCCCGCTAGCGGCCCCACAGATACGCAGTATTTT. Translated, it gives CSATPASGPTDTQYF.